This T cell receptor beta chain appears in the sequencing data of a study of tumor-infiltrating lymphocytes in localized non-small cell lung cancer. Germline CDR1 reads LNHNV; CDR2 reads YYDKDF (reference sequence). The CDR3 is 14 residues long. Trimming shortened V by 1 base and J by 10 bases, and 11 bases separated the two germline ends. Measured with immunoSEQ multiplex PCR; TCRdb has only the in-frame clones, and not every one. The sample comprises thousands of clones, approximately 77% of which are singletons, and about 5.2% rests with the top ten. The sample comprised uninvolved lung tissue not adjacent to the tumor. This sequence was found in a human donor with non-small cell lung cancer. This sequence joins TRBV15 and TRBJ1-6; unclear D gene. The DNA of the CDR3 is TGTGCCACCAGCAGAGCCAAAGTGGAGTCACCCCTCCACTTT. Residues: CATSRAKVESPLHF.